The T cell receptor (beta chain) described here comes from a study of cytomegalovirus exposure and HLA in healthy donors. The CDR3 spans 12 residues. Germline values: CDR1 MNHEY, CDR2 SVGAGI. Trimming took 6 bases from V and 3 from J; bases not matched to a gene: 1. Study results and caveats: In a later analysis, donors in an Asian-associated ancestry cluster reportedly had fewer N-insertions in productive TCRs than the cohort mean.

PCR involved 60 Vbeta and 13 Jbeta primers. The method was immunoSEQ multiplex PCR; TCRdb's version includes in-frame clones alone and lacks a portion of them. The sample carries around 94,000 clones, over 60% recorded once. About this clone: Antigen unknown.

The material sequenced was PBMCs. The chain combines TRBV6-5 with TRBJ1-1; 7 positions match TRBD1. This TCR came from a woman aged 40 to 49 in good health and CMV-seropositive. The CDR3 here is CASSQGDTEAFF. The CDR3 nucleotides are TGTGCCAGCAGCCAGGGGGACACTGAAGCTTTCTTT.